This T cell receptor (beta chain) was documented in a study of T cell responses to AZD1222 COVID-19 vaccine. Points on this clone: What it binds is not known.

The repertoire was sequenced with immunoSEQ multiplex PCR; TCRdb's copy has only in-frame clones and lacks some. The data contain 140,000 or so clones, 85% to 95% of them seen just once; the ten biggest clones take up 10% to 15%. Study results and caveats: At baseline, seropositivity was found in only 5 to 7 AZD1222 recipients. Vaccine-related CD4 TCRs covered spike, predominating at 160-218 and 743-854. Sampling that yielded the repertoires occurred only after the peak T cell response. In a largely white British group with more females than males, clonal diversity was possibly underestimated.

CDR1 is SGHTA and CDR2 is FQGTGA in the germline V gene. Deletions cut 3 bases from V and 6 bases from J, with 10 bases between. This CDR3 spans 13 amino acids. The sequencing used peripheral blood, collected after recovery from COVID-19. The origin of this receptor is an adult who had recovered from COVID-19. This chain links TRBV7-3 with TRBJ2-3; either TRBD1 or TRBD2 may supply D (5 bases each). The CDR3 loop is CASSFEGKDTQYF. DNA for the CDR3: TGTGCCAGCAGCTTCGAGGGGAAGGATACGCAGTATTTT.